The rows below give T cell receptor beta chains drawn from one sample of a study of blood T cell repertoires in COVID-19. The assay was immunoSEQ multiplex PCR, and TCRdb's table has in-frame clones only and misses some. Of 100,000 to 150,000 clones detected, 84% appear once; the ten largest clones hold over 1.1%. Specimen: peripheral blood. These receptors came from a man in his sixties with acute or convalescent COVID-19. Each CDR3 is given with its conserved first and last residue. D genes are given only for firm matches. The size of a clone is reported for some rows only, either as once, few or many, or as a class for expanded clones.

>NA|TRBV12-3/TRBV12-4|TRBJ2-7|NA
CASSRDYEQYF
TGTGCCAGCAGCCGGGACTACGAGCAGTACTTC
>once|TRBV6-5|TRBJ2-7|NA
CASSYSGQTSSYEQYF
TGTGCCAGCAGTTACTCTGGGCAGACGAGCTCCTACGAGCAGTACTTC
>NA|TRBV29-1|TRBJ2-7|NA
CSVIFSYEQYF
TGCAGCGTCATTTTCTCCTACGAGCAGTACTTC
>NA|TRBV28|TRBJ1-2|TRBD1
CASSLDRGQHGYTF
TGTGCCAGCAGTTTGGACAGGGGTCAACATGGCTACACCTTC
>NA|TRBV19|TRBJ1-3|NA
CASSHQGPGNTIYF
TGTGCCAGTAGCCATCAGGGGCCTGGAAACACCATATATTTT
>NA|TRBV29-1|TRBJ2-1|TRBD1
CSLGTGWNEQFF
TGCAGCCTCGGGACAGGGTGGAATGAGCAGTTCTTC
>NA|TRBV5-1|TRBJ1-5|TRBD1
CASSYGTGIQPQHF
TGCGCCAGCAGCTACGGGACAGGGATTCAGCCCCAGCATTTT
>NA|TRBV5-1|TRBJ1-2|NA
CASSPLGQIFYGYTF
TGCGCCAGCAGCCCGCTTGGACAGATCTTCTATGGCTACACCTTC
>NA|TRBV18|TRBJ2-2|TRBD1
CASSPPTGGSTGELFF
TGTGCCAGCTCACCACCCACAGGGGGCAGCACCGGGGAGCTGTTTTTT
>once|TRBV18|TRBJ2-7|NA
CASSQDPGDEQYF
TGTGCCAGCTCGCAGGACCCAGGGGACGAGCAGTACTTC
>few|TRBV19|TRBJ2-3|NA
CASSIQLARDTQYF
TGTGCCAGTAGTATTCAATTAGCGCGAGATACGCAGTATTTT
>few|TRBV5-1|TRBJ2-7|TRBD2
CASSLGGSGGTFSYEQYF
TGCGCCAGCAGCTTGGGAGGGAGCGGGGGTACGTTCTCCTACGAGCAGTACTTC
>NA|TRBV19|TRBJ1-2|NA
CASSEGSPKTLYGYTF
TGTGCCAGTAGTGAGGGATCTCCAAAGACTCTCTATGGCTACACCTTC
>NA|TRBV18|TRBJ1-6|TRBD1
CASSPRDRDNSPLHF
TGTGCCAGCTCACCACGGGACAGGGATAATTCACCCCTCCACTTT
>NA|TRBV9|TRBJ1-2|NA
CASSRDGGLEAGGYTF
TGTGCCAGCAGCAGAGATGGGGGACTGGAGGCTGGGGGCTACACCTTC
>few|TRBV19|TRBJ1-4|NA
CASSILADGEKLFF
TGTGCCAGTAGTATCTTGGCAGATGGTGAAAAACTGTTTTTT
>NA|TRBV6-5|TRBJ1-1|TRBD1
CAIKQGKDTEAFF
TGTGCCATCAAACAGGGGAAGGACACTGAAGCTTTCTTT
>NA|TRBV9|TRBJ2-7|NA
CASSVGRISSYEQYF
TGTGCCAGCAGCGTTGGGCGTATTTCATCCTACGAGCAGTACTTC
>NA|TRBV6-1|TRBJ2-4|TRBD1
CASSERGDSSKNIQYF
TGTGCCAGCAGTGAACGAGGGGACAGCTCCAAAAACATTCAGTACTTC
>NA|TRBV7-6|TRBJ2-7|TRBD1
CASSLGQGAYEQYF
TGTGCCAGCAGCTTAGGACAGGGAGCCTACGAGCAGTACTTC
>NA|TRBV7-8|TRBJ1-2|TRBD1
CASSLSRGLSGYTF
TGTGCCAGCAGCTTAAGCAGGGGGCTTAGTGGCTACACCTTC
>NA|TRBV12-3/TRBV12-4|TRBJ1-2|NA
CASSLQANYGYTF
TGTGCCAGCAGTTTACAGGCAAACTATGGCTACACCTTC
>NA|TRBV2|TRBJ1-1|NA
CASRKGRWNTEAFF
TGTGCCAGCAGAAAGGGGCGTTGGAACACTGAAGCTTTCTTT
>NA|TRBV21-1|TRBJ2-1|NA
CASSKELGHLYNEQFF
TGTGCCAGCAGCAAAGAACTTGGACACCTCTACAATGAGCAGTTCTTC
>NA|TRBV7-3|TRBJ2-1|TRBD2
CASSGLAGGNNEQFF
TGTGCCAGCAGCGGACTAGCGGGGGGTAACAATGAGCAGTTCTTC
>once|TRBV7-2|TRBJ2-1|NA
CASSLARASSYNEQFF
TGTGCCAGCAGCTTAGCGCGGGCTTCCTCCTACAATGAGCAGTTCTTC
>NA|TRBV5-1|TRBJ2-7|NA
CASSPTDRPYEQYF
TGCGCCAGCAGCCCTACCGACAGGCCCTACGAGCAGTACTTC
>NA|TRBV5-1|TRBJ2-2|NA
CASSLAGGGTGELFF
TGCGCCAGCAGCTTGGCTGGGGGAGGTACCGGGGAGCTGTTTTTT
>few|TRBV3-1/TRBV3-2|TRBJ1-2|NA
CASSHIGAYGYTF
TGTGCCAGCAGTCATATTGGAGCCTATGGCTACACCTTC
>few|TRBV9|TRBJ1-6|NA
CASSPGLHNSPLHF
TGTGCCAGCAGCCCTGGGCTCCATAATTCACCCCTCCACTTT
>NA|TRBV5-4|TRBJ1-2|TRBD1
CASTRPGTGNYGYTF
TGTGCCAGCACCCGGCCCGGGACAGGCAACTATGGCTACACCTTC
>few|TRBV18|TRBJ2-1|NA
CASSPMNFRQFF
TGTGCCAGCTCACCTATGAACTTCCGGCAGTTCTTC